The source of this T cell receptor (beta chain) is a study of shared clonotypes between healthy human individuals. The V gene's germline CDR1 is PRHDT and CDR2 FYEKMQ (reference sequence). The ends lost 0 bases at V and 5 bases at J; junction bases unmatched: 7. The CDR3 spans 16 residues. Only CD45RO-negative cells positively selected for CCR7 counted as naive CD8 cells, so terminally differentiated effector memory CD45RA+ cells were excluded. This clone has only one observation. Using immunoSEQ multiplex PCR, the repertoire was profiled, and TCRdb retains in-frame clones only, with some absent. The table has millions of clones, around 96% seen once.

This chain uses TRBV13 with TRBJ2-3; 8 positions agree with TRBD2. The source of this sequence is a man aged 18 to 30 in good health. The sequenced material came from naive CD8+ T cells sorted from blood. The CDR3 DNA is TGTGCCAGCAGCTTAGGGGAAGCGGGGGCGGGAGATACGCAGTATTTT. Amino acids: CASSLGEAGAGDTQYF.